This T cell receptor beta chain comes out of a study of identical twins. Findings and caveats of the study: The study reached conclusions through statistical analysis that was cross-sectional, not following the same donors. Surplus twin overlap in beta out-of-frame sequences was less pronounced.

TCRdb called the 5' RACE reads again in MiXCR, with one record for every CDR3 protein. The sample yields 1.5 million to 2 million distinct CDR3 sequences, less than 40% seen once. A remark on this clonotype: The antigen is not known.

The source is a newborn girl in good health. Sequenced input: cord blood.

The CDR3 sequence is CASSLWPRVGGYTF. The CDR3 nucleotides are TGTGCCAGCAGTTTATGGCCCCGGGTAGGAGGCTACACCTTC. The chain recombines TRBV28 with TRBJ1-2; no clear D. The germline V gene encodes CDR1 MDHEN and CDR2 SYDVKM. V lost 0 bases and J 8 bases, leaving 13 bases between the germline ends. This CDR3 spans 14 amino acids.